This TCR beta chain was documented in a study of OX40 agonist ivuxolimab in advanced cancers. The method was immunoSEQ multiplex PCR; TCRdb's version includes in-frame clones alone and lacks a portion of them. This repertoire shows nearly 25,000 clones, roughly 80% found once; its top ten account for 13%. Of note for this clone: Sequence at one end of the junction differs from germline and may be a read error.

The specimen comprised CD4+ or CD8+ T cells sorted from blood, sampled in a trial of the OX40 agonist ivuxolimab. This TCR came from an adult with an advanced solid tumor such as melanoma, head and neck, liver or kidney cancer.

CDR3 region: CAWSPGTARGNF. DNA of the CDR3: TGTGCCTGGAGTCCAGGGACCGCTCGAGGAAACTTC. The rearrangement uses TRBV30 and TRBJ2-7; TRBD1 or TRBD2 may be the D gene (5 bases each). The germline gives CDR1 GTSNPN, CDR2 SVGIG (reference sequence). The CDR3 is 12 residues long.